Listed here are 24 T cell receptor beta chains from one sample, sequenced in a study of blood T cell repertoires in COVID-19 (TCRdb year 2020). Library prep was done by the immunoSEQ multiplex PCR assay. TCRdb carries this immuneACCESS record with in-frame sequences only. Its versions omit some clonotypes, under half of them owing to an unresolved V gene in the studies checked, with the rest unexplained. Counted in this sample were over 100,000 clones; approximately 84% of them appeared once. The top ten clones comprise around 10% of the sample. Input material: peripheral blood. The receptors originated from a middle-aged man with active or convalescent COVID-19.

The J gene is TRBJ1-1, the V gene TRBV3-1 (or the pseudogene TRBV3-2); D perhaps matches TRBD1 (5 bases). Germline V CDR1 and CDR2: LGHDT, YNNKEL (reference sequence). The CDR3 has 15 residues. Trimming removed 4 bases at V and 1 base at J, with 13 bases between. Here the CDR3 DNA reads TGTGCCAGCAGCCCTTTCGCTAGGGGGAACACTGAAGCTTTCTTT. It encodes CASSPFARGNTEAFF.

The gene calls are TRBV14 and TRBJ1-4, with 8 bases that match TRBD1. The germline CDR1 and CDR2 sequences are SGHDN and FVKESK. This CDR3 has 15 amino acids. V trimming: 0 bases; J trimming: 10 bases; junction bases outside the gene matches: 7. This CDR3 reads CASSQESGGVTKLFF. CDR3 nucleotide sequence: TGTGCCAGCAGCCAAGAGTCAGGGGGCGTTACAAAACTGTTTTTT.

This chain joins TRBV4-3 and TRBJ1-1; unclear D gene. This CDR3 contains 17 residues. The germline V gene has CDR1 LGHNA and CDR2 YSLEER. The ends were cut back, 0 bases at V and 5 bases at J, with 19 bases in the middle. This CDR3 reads CASSQEPSRVFLTEAFF. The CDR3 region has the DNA TGCGCCAGCAGCCAAGAACCCTCCCGGGTATTTTTGACTGAAGCTTTCTTT.

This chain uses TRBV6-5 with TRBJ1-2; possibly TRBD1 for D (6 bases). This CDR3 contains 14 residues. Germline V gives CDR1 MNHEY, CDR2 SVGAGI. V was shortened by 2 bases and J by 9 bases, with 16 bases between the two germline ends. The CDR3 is CASSYLDRLGSYTF. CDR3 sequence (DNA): TGTGCCAGCAGTTACCTCGACAGGCTCGGGAGCTACACCTTC.

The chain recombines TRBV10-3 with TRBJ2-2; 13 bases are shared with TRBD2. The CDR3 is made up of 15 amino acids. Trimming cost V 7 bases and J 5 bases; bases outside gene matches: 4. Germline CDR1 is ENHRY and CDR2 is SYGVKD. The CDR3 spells CAIKGTSGDTGELFF. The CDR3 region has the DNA TGTGCCATCAAAGGGACTAGCGGGGATACCGGGGAGCTGTTTTTT.

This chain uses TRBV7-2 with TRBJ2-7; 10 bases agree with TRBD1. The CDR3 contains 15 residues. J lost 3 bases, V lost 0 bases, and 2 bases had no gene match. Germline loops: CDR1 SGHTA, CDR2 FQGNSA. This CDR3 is CASSLAGTGVYEQYF. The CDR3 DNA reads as TGTGCCAGCAGCTTAGCTGGGACAGGGGTCTACGAGCAGTACTTC.

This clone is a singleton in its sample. CDR3: CASGSSDRAHNSPLHF. The CDR3 DNA sequence: TGTGCTAGTGGTTCATCGGACAGGGCCCATAATTCACCCCTCCACTTT. The chain uses TRBV12-5 and TRBJ1-6; 8 bases map to TRBD1. V was clipped by 4 bases and J by 5 bases; unmatched bases: 7. CDR1 LGHNT and CDR2 FRNRAP come from the germline V gene. The CDR3 consists of 16 residues.

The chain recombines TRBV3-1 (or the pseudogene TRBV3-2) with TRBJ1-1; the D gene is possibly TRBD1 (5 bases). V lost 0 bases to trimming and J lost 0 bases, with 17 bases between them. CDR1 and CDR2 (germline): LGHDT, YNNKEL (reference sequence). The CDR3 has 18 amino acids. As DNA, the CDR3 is TGTGCCAGCAGCCAAGATCCGGGGGGAGGATGGATGAACACTGAAGCTTTCTTT. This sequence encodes CASSQDPGGGWMNTEAFF.

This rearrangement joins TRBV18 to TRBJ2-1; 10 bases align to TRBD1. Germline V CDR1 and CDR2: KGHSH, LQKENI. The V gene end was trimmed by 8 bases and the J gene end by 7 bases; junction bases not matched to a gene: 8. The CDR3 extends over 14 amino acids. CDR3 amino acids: CASAGQGVRNEQFF. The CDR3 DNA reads TGTGCCAGCGCCGGACAGGGGGTAAGGAATGAGCAGTTCTTC.

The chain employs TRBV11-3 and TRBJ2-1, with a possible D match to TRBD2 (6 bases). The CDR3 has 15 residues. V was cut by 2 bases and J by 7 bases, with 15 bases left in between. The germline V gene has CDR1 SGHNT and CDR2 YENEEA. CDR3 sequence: CASSLSRASDNEQFF. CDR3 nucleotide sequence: TGTGCCAGCAGCTTAAGTCGGGCTAGCGATAATGAGCAGTTCTTC.

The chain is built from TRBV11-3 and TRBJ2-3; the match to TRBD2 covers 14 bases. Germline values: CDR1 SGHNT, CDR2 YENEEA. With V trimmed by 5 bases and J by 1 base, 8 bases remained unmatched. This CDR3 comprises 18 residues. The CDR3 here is CASSPGTSGGHGTDTQYF. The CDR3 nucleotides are TGTGCCAGCAGCCCCGGGACTAGCGGGGGACATGGCACAGATACGCAGTATTTT. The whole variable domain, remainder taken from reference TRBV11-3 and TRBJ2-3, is EAGVVQSPRYKIIEKKQPVAFWCNPISGHNTLYWYLQNLGQGPELLIRYENEEAVDDSQLPKDRFSAERLKGVDSTLKIQPAELGDSAVYLCASSPGTSGGHGTDTQYFGPGTRLTVL.

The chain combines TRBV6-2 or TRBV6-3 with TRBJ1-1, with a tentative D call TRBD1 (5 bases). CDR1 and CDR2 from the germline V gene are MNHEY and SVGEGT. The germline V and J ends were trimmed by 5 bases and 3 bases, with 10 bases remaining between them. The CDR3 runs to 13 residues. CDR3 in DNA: TGTGCCAGCAGTCAGGGTAAGGACACTGAAGCTTTCTTT. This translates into CASSQGKDTEAFF.

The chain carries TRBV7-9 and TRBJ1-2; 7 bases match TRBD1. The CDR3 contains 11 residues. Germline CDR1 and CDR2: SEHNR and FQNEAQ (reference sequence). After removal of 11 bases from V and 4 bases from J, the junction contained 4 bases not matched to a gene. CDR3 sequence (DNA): TGTGCCGGGGACAGCCCCTATGGCTACACCTTC. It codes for CAGDSPYGYTF.

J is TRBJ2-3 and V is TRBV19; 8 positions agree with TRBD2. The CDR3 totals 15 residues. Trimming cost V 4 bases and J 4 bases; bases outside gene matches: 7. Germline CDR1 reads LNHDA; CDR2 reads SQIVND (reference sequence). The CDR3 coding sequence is TGTGCCAGTAGTACGCTAGCGGGTAGTTCAGATACGCAGTATTTT. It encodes CASSTLAGSSDTQYF.

In DNA, the CDR3 is TGTGCCAGCAGACGACAGGGGTTCGGTGAAAAACTGTTTTTT. Its translation: CASRRQGFGEKLFF. V usage is TRBV27 and J usage is TRBJ1-4, with TRBD1 identical over 8 bases. The V segment lost 6 bases and the J segment 7 bases; nucleotides outside the gene matches: 7. Germline V lookup: CDR1 MNHEY, CDR2 SMNVEV (reference sequence). CDR3 length: 14 amino acids.

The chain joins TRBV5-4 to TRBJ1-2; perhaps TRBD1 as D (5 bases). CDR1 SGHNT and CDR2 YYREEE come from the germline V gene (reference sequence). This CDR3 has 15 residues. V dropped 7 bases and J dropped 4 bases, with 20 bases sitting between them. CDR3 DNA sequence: TGTGCCAGCTCCTTCGGTTCCTCCGGGGGCTATGGCTACACCTTC. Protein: CASSFGSSGGYGYTF.

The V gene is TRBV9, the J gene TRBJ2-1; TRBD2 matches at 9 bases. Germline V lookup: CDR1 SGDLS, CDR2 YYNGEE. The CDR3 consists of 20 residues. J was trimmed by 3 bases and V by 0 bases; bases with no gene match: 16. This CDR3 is CASSVEGAGGDNPFYNEQFF. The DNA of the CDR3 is TGTGCCAGCAGCGTAGAGGGAGCGGGGGGCGACAACCCTTTCTACAATGAGCAGTTCTTC.

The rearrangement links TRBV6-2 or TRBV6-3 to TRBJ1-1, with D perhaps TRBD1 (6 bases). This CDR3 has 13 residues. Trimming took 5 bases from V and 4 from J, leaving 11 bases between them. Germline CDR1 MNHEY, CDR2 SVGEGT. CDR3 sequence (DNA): TGTGCCAGCAGTCACAGGGTGTTCACTGAAGCTTTCTTT. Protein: CASSHRVFTEAFF.

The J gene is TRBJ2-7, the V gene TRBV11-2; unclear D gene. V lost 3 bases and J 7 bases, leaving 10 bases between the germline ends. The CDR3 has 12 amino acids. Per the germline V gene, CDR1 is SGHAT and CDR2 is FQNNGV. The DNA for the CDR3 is TGTGCCAGCAGCTTTGTCCTAGGAGAGCAGTACTTC. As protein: CASSFVLGEQYF.

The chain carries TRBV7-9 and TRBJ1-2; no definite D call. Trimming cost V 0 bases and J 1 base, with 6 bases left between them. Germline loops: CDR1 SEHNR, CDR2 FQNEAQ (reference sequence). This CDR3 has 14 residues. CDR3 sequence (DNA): TGTGCCAGCAGCTTAGCCCCCGTTAACTATGGCTACACCTTC. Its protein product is CASSLAPVNYGYTF.

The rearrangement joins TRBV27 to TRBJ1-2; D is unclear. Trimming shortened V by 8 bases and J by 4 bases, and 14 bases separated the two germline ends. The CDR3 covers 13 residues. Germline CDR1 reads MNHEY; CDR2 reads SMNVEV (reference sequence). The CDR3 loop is CASAPRGAYGYTF. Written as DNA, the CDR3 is TGTGCCAGCGCACCGCGGGGAGCCTATGGCTACACCTTC.

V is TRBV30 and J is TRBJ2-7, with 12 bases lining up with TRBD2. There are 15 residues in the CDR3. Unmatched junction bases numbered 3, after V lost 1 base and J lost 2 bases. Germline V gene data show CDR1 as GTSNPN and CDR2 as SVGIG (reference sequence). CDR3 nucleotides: TGTGCCTGGAGTGAACTAGCGGGGGGCCCCTACGAGCAGTACTTC. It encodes CAWSELAGGPYEQYF.

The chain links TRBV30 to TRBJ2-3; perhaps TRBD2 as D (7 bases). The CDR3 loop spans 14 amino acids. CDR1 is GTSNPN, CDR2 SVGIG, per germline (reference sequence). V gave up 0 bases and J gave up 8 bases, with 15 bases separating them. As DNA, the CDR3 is TGTGCCTGGAGTGTACGTGGGGGGGCTCTTACGCAGTATTTT. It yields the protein CAWSVRGGALTQYF.

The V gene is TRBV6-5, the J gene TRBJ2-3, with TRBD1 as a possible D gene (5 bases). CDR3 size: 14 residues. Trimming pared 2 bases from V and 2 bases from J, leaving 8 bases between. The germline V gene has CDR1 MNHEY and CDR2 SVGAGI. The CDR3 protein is CASSYRTPTDTQYF. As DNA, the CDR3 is TGTGCCAGCAGTTACAGGACACCCACAGATACGCAGTATTTT.